This entry describes one TCR beta chain. The data were obtained in a study of blood T cell repertoires in COVID-19. Study overall: The United States, Italy and Spain were the sources of the acute and convalescent COVID-19 samples. PBMCs, B-cell-depleted T cells, or T cells were the source of the cDNA or gDNA that made up the material.

In the study's own analysis: Nucleated cell counts were estimated from reference gene primer amplification. The data were produced by immunoSEQ multiplex PCR, yet TCRdb's version contains in-frame clones alone and is incomplete. V and J calls and clone size come straight from that table; D and trimming were deduced from the DNA. The table includes about 260,000 clones, approximately 80% detected once. The CDR3 is 13 residues long. The V gene end was trimmed by 7 bases and the J gene end by 4 bases; junction bases not matched to a gene: 3. Per the germline V gene, CDR1 is SQVTM and CDR2 is ANQGSEA. This chain joins TRBV29-1 and TRBJ2-3, with 12 positions matching TRBD2. Sequencing was performed on peripheral blood. The receptor comes from a man between 60 and 75 years old with acute or convalescent COVID-19. The CDR3 DNA sequence: TGCAGCGCAAGACTAGCGGGAGCAGATACGCAGTATTTT. This codes for CSARLAGADTQYF.